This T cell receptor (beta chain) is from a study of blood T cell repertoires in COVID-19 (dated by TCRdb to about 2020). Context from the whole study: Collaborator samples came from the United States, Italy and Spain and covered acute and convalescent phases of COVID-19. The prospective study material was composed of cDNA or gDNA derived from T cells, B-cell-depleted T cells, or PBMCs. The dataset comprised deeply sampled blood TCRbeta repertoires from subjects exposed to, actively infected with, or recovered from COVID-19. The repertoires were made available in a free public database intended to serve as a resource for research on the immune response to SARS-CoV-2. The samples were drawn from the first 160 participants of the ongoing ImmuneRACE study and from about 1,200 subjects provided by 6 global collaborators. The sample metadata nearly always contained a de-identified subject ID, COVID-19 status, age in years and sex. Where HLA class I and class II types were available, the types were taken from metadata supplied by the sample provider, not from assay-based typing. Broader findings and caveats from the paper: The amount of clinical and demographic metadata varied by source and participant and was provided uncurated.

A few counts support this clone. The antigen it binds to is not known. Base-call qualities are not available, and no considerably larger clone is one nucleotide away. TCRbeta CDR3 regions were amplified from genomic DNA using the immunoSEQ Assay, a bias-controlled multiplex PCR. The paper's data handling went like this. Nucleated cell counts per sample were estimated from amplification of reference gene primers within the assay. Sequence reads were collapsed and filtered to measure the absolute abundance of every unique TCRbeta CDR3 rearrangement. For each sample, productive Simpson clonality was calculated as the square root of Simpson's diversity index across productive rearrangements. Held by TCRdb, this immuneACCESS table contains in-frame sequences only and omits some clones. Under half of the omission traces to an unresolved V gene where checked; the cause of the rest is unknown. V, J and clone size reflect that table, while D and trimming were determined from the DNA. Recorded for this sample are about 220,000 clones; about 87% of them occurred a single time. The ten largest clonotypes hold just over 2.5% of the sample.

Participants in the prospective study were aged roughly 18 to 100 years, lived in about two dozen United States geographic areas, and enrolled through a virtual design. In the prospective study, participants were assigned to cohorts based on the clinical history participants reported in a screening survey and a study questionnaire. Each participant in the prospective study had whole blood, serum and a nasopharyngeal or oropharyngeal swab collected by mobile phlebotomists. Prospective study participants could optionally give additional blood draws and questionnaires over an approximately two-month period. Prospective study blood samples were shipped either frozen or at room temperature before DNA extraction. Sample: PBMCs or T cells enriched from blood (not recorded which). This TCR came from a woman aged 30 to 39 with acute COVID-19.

In nucleotide form, the sequence is TGCAGCGTTGCTTCCTACTCGAGCTCCTACGAGCAGTACTTC. This yields the protein CSVASYSSSYEQYF. The sequence joins TRBV29-1 to TRBJ2-7; a confident D gene designation cannot be given. The germline V gene encodes CDR1 SQVTM and CDR2 ANQGSEA. V and J are truncated by 4 bases and 0 bases respectively, leaving an intervening sequence of 13 bases. The CDR3 contains 14 residues, cysteine and phenylalanine counted. Just CDR3 DNA is preserved here, 42 bases in frame from base 1.